The 5 T cell receptor beta chains listed next were all sequenced from one sample in a study of CD8 T cells in ankylosing spondylitis. Using its own MiXCR run on the 5' RACE reads, TCRdb lists one record per CDR3 protein. The sample lists 150,000 to 250,000 distinct CDR3 sequences, 9.5% to 15% seen once, with about 17% in the top ten. The sequencing sample was made of blood, either unsorted or a sorted T cell fraction (not recorded which). All receptors come from a male donor with ankylosing spondylitis or in good health (not recorded which).

This clonotype was seen a few times. The rearrangement uses TRBV7-9 and TRBJ1-2; the match to TRBD1 covers 7 bases. Germline V lookup: CDR1 SEHNR, CDR2 FQNEAQ (reference sequence). V shed 2 bases and J 4 bases; nucleotides not matched to a gene: 7. This CDR3 region has 15 residues. The CDR3 protein is CASSLPTGLSYGYTF. The DNA of the CDR3 is TGTGCCAGCAGCTTACCGACAGGGTTAAGCTATGGCTACACCTTC. The full variable domain, in which reference TRBV7-9 and TRBJ1-2 provide the parts outside the CDR3, is DTGVSQNPRHKITKRGQNVTFRCDPISEHNRLYWYRQTLGQGPEFLTYFQNEAQLEKSRLLSDRFSAERPKGSFSTLEIQRTEQGDSAMYLCASSLPTGLSYGYTFGSGTRLTVV.

This clonotype was counted at least ten times. CDR3 residues: CASSQTGLGTNEQFF. The CDR3 DNA reads as TGCGCCAGCAGCCAAACAGGGTTGGGGACAAATGAGCAGTTCTTC. The chain joins TRBV4-1 to TRBJ2-1, with D possibly matching TRBD1 (6 bases). CDR3 size: 15 residues. V gave up 2 bases and J gave up 7 bases, with 15 bases separating them. Germline assignment: CDR1 MGHRA and CDR2 YSYEKL.

J is TRBJ2-5 and V is TRBV2; TRBD1 is a possible D gene (5 bases). The CDR3 has 15 residues. Germline assignment: CDR1 SNHLY and CDR2 FYNNEI. Between the trimmed V and J ends, which lost 1 base and 2 bases, there was a span of 11 bases. The CDR3 sequence: CASSEVQGLQETQYF. In nucleotides, the CDR3 is TGTGCCAGCAGTGAAGTGCAGGGTCTGCAAGAGACCCAGTACTTC. Together with reference TRBV2 and TRBJ2-5, the CDR3 gives the full variable domain: EPEVTQTPSHQVTQMGQEVILRCVPISNHLYFYWYRQILGQKVEFLVSFYNNEISEKSEIFDDQFSVERPDGSNFTLKIRSTKLEDSAMYFCASSEVQGLQETQYFGPGTRLLVL.

This chain connects TRBV4-1 to TRBJ1-2; 11 bases fit TRBD1. V was clipped by 1 base and J by 7 bases; unmatched bases: 2. The germline CDR1 and CDR2 sequences are MGHRA and YSYEKL. CDR3 length: 14 amino acids. CDR3: CASSQAGTGGGYTF. In nucleotides, the CDR3 is TGCGCCAGCAGCCAAGCCGGGACAGGGGGTGGCTACACCTTC.

This clonotype has just a few counts. V usage is TRBV29-1 and J usage is TRBJ1-1; TRBD1 matches 7 bases. J was trimmed by 0 bases and V by 7 bases; bases with no gene match: 5. Looked up from germline, CDR1 is SQVTM and CDR2 is ANQGSEA. This CDR3 spans 13 amino acids. The CDR3: CSAETGMNTEAFF. CDR3 DNA: TGCAGCGCCGAGACAGGGATGAACACTGAAGCTTTCTTT. Filled out from reference TRBV29-1 and TRBJ1-1, the complete variable domain reads SAVISQKPSRDICQRGTSLTIQCQVDSQVTMMFWYRQQPGQSLTLIATANQGSEATYESGFVIDKFPISRPNLTFSTLTVSNMSPEDSSIYLCSAETGMNTEAFFGQGTRLTVV.